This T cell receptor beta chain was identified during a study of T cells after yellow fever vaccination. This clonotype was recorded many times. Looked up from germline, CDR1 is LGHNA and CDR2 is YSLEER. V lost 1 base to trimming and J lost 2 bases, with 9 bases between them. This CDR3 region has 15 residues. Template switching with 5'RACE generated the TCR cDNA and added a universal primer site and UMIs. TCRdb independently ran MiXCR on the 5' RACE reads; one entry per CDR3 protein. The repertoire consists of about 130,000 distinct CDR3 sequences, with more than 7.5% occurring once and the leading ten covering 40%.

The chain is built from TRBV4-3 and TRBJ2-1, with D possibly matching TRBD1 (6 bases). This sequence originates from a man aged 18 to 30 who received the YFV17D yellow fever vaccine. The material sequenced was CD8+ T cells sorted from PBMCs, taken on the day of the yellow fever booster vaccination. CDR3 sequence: CASSQGTVTYNEQFF. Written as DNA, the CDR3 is TGCGCCAGCAGCCAAGGGACAGTTACCTACAATGAGCAGTTCTTC.